This TCR beta chain was found in a study of T-cell memory formation after mild COVID-19. Looking at the study overall: TCR clusters were mostly donor specific.

Study conclusions and caveats: Pre-infection memory harbored some responding clones, suggesting cross-reactive memory joined. Most CD4+ clones that shrank were in CM and EM, while CD8+ ones turned up in EMRA. Clones contracting over day 15 to 85 were CD4/CD8 balanced, with later expanders leaning CD4+.

The V end was cut by 10 bases, the J end by 12 bases, with 21 bases between. This CDR3 spans 12 amino acids. Germline V gene data show CDR1 as SNHLY and CDR2 as FYNNEI. This clonotype was counted only a few times. Its target is unknown. TCRdb itself ran the 5' RACE reads through MiXCR, one entry per CDR3 protein. The data contain approximately 210,000 distinct CDR3 sequences, roughly 18% of them singletons. J is TRBJ1-1 and V is TRBV2, with D perhaps matching TRBD1 (6 bases). Sequenced: PBMCs or a T cell subset sorted from them (not recorded which). The TCR sequence derives from an adult woman who had mild COVID-19 (a few samples of this study predate the infection). Cell type and time point are not known. The CDR3 region has the DNA TGTGCCACCTCTACAGGGTCGGTAACGACTTTCTTT. This translates into CATSTGSVTTFF. Using reference TRBV2 and TRBJ1-1 for the parts outside the CDR3, the full variable domain is EPEVTQTPSHQVTQMGQEVILRCVPISNHLYFYWYRQILGQKVEFLVSFYNNEISEKSEIFDDQFSVERPDGSNFTLKIRSTKLEDSAMYFCATSTGSVTTFFGQGTRLTVV.